One and the same sample provided the 25 T cell receptor beta chains below, sequenced in a study of high-grade serous ovarian cancer treatment subgroups. The assay was immunoSEQ multiplex PCR, and TCRdb's table has in-frame clones only and misses some. Of around 2,700 clones in the sample, around 70% were seen once. Tumor tissue was taken before any definitive surgery or chemotherapy was given. The sample was tumor tissue. Source of these receptors: a human donor with high-grade serous ovarian cancer.

This clone has just a few counts. The gene calls are TRBV30 and TRBJ1-1; a weak D match, TRBD1 (6 bases). Germline-derived CDR1 and CDR2 are GTSNPN and SVGIG (reference sequence). V was pared by 3 bases and J by 5 bases, with 10 bases between. The CDR3 contains 12 residues. The CDR3: CAWSEQGTEAFF. The DNA for the CDR3 is TGTGCCTGGAGCGAACAGGGTACTGAAGCTTTCTTT.

This rearrangement joins TRBV7-2 to TRBJ2-7; perhaps TRBD2 as D (7 bases). The length of the CDR3 is 15 residues. V was cut by 2 bases and J by 6 bases, with 17 bases left in between. CDR1 and CDR2 from the germline V gene are SGHTA and FQGNSA. Written as DNA, the CDR3 is TGTGCCAGCAGCTTACGCGGGGGCCTGTGGGGCGAGCAGTACTTC. Translating it yields CASSLRGGLWGEQYF. The variable domain in full, with the rest retrieved from reference TRBV7-2 and TRBJ2-7, is GAGVSQSPSNKVTEKGKDVELRCDPISGHTALYWYRQSLGQGLEFLIYFQGNSAPDKSGLPSDRFSAERTGGSVSTLTIQRTQQEDSAVYLCASSLRGGLWGEQYFGPGTRLTVT.

This clone was observed a single time. The gene calls are TRBV18 and TRBJ2-7, with 11 nucleotides matching TRBD1. The CDR3 has 16 amino acids. Per the germline V gene, CDR1 is KGHSH and CDR2 is LQKENI. After removal of 5 bases from V and 3 bases from J, the junction contained 9 bases not matched to a gene. The CDR3 loop reads CASSLTGTGGFYEQYF. The CDR3, as DNA: TGTGCCAGCTCATTAACCGGGACAGGGGGTTTCTACGAGCAGTACTTC. Full variable domain (outside the CDR3, taken from reference TRBV18 and TRBJ2-7): NAGVMQNPRHLVRRRGQEARLRCSPMKGHSHVYWYRQLPEEGLKFMVYLQKENIIDESGMPKERFSAEFPKEGPSILRIQQVVRGDSAAYFCASSLTGTGGFYEQYFGPGTRLTVT.

The chain carries TRBV28 and TRBJ2-5; D might be TRBD1 (5 bases). Per germline, CDR1 MDHEN and CDR2 SYDVKM. The CDR3 is made up of 15 amino acids. With 6 bases removed from V and 4 bases from J, the gap between germline ends came to 18 bases. The CDR3 nucleotides are TGTGCCAGCAGCCCCCCAGGGATCCCCCCAGAGACCCAGTACTTC. This translates into CASSPPGIPPETQYF.

This clone was recorded only once. The rearrangement uses TRBV4-1 and TRBJ1-5; D perhaps matches TRBD1 (5 bases). The germline V and J ends were trimmed by 4 bases and 1 base, with 17 bases remaining between them. The germline V gene encodes CDR1 MGHRA and CDR2 YSYEKL. This CDR3 comprises 17 residues. The CDR3 is CASSPDSYILSNQPQHF. CDR3 DNA sequence: TGCGCCAGCAGCCCCGACAGCTACATTTTGAGCAATCAGCCCCAGCATTTT.

J is TRBJ1-1 and V is TRBV29-1, with a weak D call TRBD1 (5 bases). Germline assignment: CDR1 SQVTM and CDR2 ANQGSEA. The CDR3 runs to 13 residues. Trimming pared 5 bases from V and 0 bases from J, leaving 10 bases between. This CDR3 reads CSVRGQMNTEAFF. The CDR3 DNA is TGCAGCGTTAGGGGCCAGATGAACACTGAAGCTTTCTTT.

The genes are TRBV28 and TRBJ1-1; D unclear. This CDR3 has 15 residues. The V end lost 4 bases, the J end lost 5 bases, and 17 bases lay between the germline ends. Germline CDR1 reads MDHEN; CDR2 reads SYDVKM. CDR3 loop: CASSYPGRPQTEAFF. The CDR3 DNA reads as TGTGCCAGCAGTTATCCGGGGAGGCCGCAGACTGAAGCTTTCTTT.

This chain joins TRBV7-7 and TRBJ2-3, with no clear D. The CDR3 has 13 amino acids. V was clipped by 5 bases and J by 2 bases, with 8 bases between them. Germline loops: CDR1 SSHAT, CDR2 FNYEAQ (reference sequence). CDR3 loop: CASSPGITDTQYF. In nucleotides, the CDR3 is TGTGCCAGCAGCCCCGGCATCACAGATACGCAGTATTTT. The full variable domain, in which reference TRBV7-7 and TRBJ2-3 provide the parts outside the CDR3, is GAGVSQSPRYKVTKRGQDVTLRCDPISSHATLYWYQQALGQGPEFLTYFNYEAQPDKSGLPSDRFSAERPEGSISTLTIQRTEQRDSAMYRCASSPGITDTQYFGPGTRLTVL.

This clone was recorded only once. The V gene is TRBV10-3, the J gene TRBJ2-7, with 7 bases identical to TRBD1. V shed 4 bases, J shed 10 bases, and the junction held 16 bases outside the gene matches. Germline loops: CDR1 ENHRY, CDR2 SYGVKD. The CDR3 extends over 15 amino acids. The chain's CDR3 is CAISGIMTGTSVQYF. The CDR3 nucleotides are TGTGCCATCAGTGGGATCATGACAGGGACCTCTGTACAGTACTTC.

A few counts support this clone. J is TRBJ1-1 and V is TRBV19, with a weak D call TRBD1 (6 bases). The CDR3 is 15 amino acids. Trimming cost V 7 bases and J 0 bases, with 15 bases left between them. Germline V gives CDR1 LNHDA, CDR2 SQIVND (reference sequence). In DNA, the CDR3 is TGTGCCAGTACCATCGGACAGCTTGTGAACACTGAAGCTTTCTTT. This sequence encodes CASTIGQLVNTEAFF.

This chain links TRBV7-2 with TRBJ2-3; D not resolved. Per germline, CDR1 SGHTA and CDR2 FQGNSA. Trimming shortened V by 5 bases and J by 4 bases, and 7 bases separated the two germline ends. CDR3 length: 12 residues. In nucleotides, the CDR3 is TGTGCCAGCAGCCCCCAAGCAGATACGCAGTATTTT. Translation: CASSPQADTQYF.

This chain links TRBV5-1 with TRBJ1-1; D gene unclear. CDR3 length equals 15 residues. Trimming took off 4 bases at V and 3 bases at J, with 16 bases between the two ends. Germline CDR1 reads SGHRS; CDR2 reads YFSETQ. CDR3 bases: TGCGCCAGCAGCCTCCCAAAGGGTGATGACACTGAAGCTTTCTTT. Translated, it gives CASSLPKGDDTEAFF.

J is TRBJ1-1 and V is TRBV28; D might be TRBD1 (6 bases). Germline V lookup: CDR1 MDHEN, CDR2 SYDVKM. CDR3 length equals 15 residues. V lost 5 bases and J 1 base, leaving 14 bases between the germline ends. For the CDR3, the DNA is TGTGCCAGCAGTACGCCGGGACACCCGAACACTGAAGCTTTCTTT. It encodes CASSTPGHPNTEAFF.

CDR3 sequence reads: CATSRDSDTQYF. Written as DNA, the CDR3 is TGTGCCACCAGCAGAGACTCAGATACGCAGTATTTT. The chain employs TRBV15 and TRBJ2-3; D is unclear. This CDR3 spans 12 amino acids. The germline V gene encodes CDR1 LNHNV and CDR2 YYDKDF (reference sequence). Trimming cost V 0 bases and J 4 bases, with 2 bases left between them. Together with reference TRBV15 and TRBJ2-3, the CDR3 gives the full variable domain: DAMVIQNPRYQVTQFGKPVTLSCSQTLNHNVMYWYQQKSSQAPKLLFHYYDKDFNNEADTPDNFQSRRPNTSFCFLDIRSPGLGDTAMYLCATSRDSDTQYFGPGTRLTVL.

The genes are TRBV4-1 and TRBJ2-3; tentatively, D is TRBD2 (5 bases). Trimming removed 3 bases at V and 1 base at J, with 20 bases between. The CDR3 sequence is 18 residues long. Germline V CDR1 and CDR2: MGHRA, YSYEKL. The DNA for the CDR3 is TGCGCCAGCAGCCAGGGCCAACTACTAGTACTCCGCACAGATACGCAGTATTTT. This encodes CASSQGQLLVLRTDTQYF.

The count of this clone is one. The rearrangement links TRBV28 to TRBJ2-7; 7 bases agree with TRBD2. The germline V gene has CDR1 MDHEN and CDR2 SYDVKM. J was trimmed by 0 bases and V by 6 bases; bases with no gene match: 8. The CDR3 is 15 residues long. The CDR3 DNA reads TGTGCCAGCAGCCCAAGCGGGACCCCCTCCTACGAGCAGTACTTC. It codes for CASSPSGTPSYEQYF.

The count of this clone is one. The chain has TRBV28 and TRBJ2-1; 8 positions match TRBD1. CDR3 length: 15 amino acids. Germline V gene data show CDR1 as MDHEN and CDR2 as SYDVKM. The junction had 11 bases not matched to a gene; V was cut back by 5 bases and J by 8 bases. The CDR3 reads CASSLQGAPSDEQFF. The CDR3 bases are TGTGCCAGCAGTCTCCAGGGGGCCCCATCTGATGAGCAGTTCTTC.

V gene TRBV28 combines with J gene TRBJ2-1; D is perhaps TRBD1 (6 bases). Trimming removed 4 bases from V and 9 bases from J, with 10 bases in between. Germline V CDR1 and CDR2: MDHEN, SYDVKM. The CDR3 has 12 residues. This CDR3 is CASSSGVGEQFF. The CDR3 nucleotides are TGTGCCAGCAGTTCAGGGGTAGGTGAGCAGTTCTTC.

This clone was seen just once. V and J are TRBV6-1 and TRBJ1-5, with 11 bases matching TRBD1. This CDR3 region has 15 residues. V lost 6 bases and J lost 6; bases outside the gene matches: 7. CDR1 and CDR2 (germline): MNHNS, SASEGT. CDR3 protein: CASRDGQGAGQPQHF. The CDR3 DNA follows: TGTGCCAGCAGAGACGGACAGGGGGCAGGTCAGCCCCAGCATTTT.

This clone showed up just once. The chain carries TRBV5-6 and TRBJ2-7, with 10 bases aligning to TRBD1. This CDR3 has 15 amino acids. Germline lookup yields CDR1 SGHDT and CDR2 YYEEEE. After removal of 6 bases from V and 4 bases from J, the junction contained 10 bases not matched to a gene. In DNA form, the CDR3 reads TGTGCCAGCAAGGACAGGGGGGACCTCTGGTACGAGCAGTACTTC. Its protein is CASKDRGDLWYEQYF.

The V call is TRBV6-1, the J call TRBJ1-2; D uncertain. The CDR3 consists of 16 residues. V lost 1 base and J 8 bases, leaving 20 bases between the germline ends. In germline, CDR1 is MNHNS, CDR2 SASEGT. This CDR3 reads CASSEDKGFPLWGYTF. Written as DNA, the CDR3 is TGTGCCAGCAGTGAAGATAAAGGCTTCCCCCTCTGGGGCTACACCTTC.

The chain uses TRBV28 and TRBJ2-7; TRBD2 might be the D (7 bases). The CDR3 runs 16 residues. Trimming left V 5 bases short and J 8 bases short, with 25 bases between. Germline values: CDR1 MDHEN, CDR2 SYDVKM. CDR3 nucleotide sequence: TGTGCCAGCAGTCCCCCCGGGGGAGGGACCCGGGACAAGCAGTACTTC. Protein product: CASSPPGGGTRDKQYF.

This chain uses TRBV15 with TRBJ2-7; D might be TRBD1 (6 bases). The CDR3 runs to 17 residues. Trimming shortened V by 3 bases and J by 3 bases, and 21 bases separated the two germline ends. Germline lookup yields CDR1 LNHNV and CDR2 YYDKDF (reference sequence). The CDR3 DNA sequence: TGTGCCACCAGCAGTATACCCACGGACAGACTCTACTACGAGCAGTACTTC. This encodes CATSSIPTDRLYYEQYF.

This clone appeared once. The gene calls are TRBV27 and TRBJ2-1; 13 positions match TRBD2. The CDR3 spans 14 residues. Germline trimming cut 2 bases from V and 11 bases from J; bases unmatched to any gene: 3. The germline gives CDR1 MNHEY, CDR2 SMNVEV (reference sequence). CDR3 DNA sequence: TGTGCCAGCAGTTTAGGGACTAGCGGGGTAAAGCAGTTCTTC. Translated, it gives CASSLGTSGVKQFF.

The sample holds a few counts of this clone. This chain connects TRBV5-5 to TRBJ1-2; TRBD1 might be the D (6 bases). CDR1 and CDR2 (germline): SGHKS, YYEKEE (reference sequence). CDR3 length: 14 residues. The V end was cut by 1 base, the J end by 8 bases, with 15 bases between. The CDR3 is CASSLRAGVRGYTF. The DNA for the CDR3 is TGTGCCAGCAGCTTGAGGGCAGGGGTTAGAGGCTACACCTTC.